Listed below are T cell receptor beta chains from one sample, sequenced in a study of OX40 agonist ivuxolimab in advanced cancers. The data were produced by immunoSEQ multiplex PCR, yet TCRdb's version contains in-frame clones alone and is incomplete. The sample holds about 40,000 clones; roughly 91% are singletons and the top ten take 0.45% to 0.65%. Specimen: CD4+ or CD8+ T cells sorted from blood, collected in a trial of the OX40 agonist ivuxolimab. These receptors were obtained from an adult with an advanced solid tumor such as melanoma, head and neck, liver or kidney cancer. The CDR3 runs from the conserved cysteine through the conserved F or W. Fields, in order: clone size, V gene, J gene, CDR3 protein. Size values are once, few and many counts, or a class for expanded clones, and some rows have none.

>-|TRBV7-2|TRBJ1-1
CAIHRSGGDTEAFF
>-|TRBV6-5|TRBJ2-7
CASSGMSYEQYF
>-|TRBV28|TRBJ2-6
CASRPTDSGANVLTF
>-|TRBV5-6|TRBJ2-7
CASSPRNNYEQYF
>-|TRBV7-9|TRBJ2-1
CASSQVLTTNNEQFF
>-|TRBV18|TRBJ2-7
CASSPLGGSLSYEQYF
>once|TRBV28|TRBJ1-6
CASSFVVGTGKRSPLHF
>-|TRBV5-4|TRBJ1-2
CASSPGQGANYGYTF
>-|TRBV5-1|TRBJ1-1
CASSPETANTEAFF
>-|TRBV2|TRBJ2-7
CASSEDGGPAKEQYF
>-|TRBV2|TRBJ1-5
CASDTGDRGNQPQHF
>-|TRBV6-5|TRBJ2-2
CASREGQHTGELFF
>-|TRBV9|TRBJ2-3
CASSVALSTDTQYF
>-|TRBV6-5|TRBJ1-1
CASSYPPSSAFF
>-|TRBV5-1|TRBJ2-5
CASSLGLLVGHQETQYF
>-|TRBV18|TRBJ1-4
CASSPAAGDEKLFF
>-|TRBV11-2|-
CASKRDYSPFSYEQYF
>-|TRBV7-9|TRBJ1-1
CASRDSGGNTEAFF
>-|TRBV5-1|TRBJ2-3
CASQIPAGAQDTQYF
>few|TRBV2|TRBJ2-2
CASKWGGETGELFF
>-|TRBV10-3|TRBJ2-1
CAISEPGGAGAWDEQFF
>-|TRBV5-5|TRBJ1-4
CASSVGVGTGAEKLFF
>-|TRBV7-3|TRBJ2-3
CASSLNMVGPARLYF
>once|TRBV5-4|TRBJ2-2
CASSSNTGELFF
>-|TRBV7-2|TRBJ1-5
CASSLSFDKPQHF
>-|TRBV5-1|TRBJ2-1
CASSSTELLDNEQFF
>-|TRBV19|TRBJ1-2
CASSSDRRGYTF
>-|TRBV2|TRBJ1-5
CASSEDSLNPGQPQHF
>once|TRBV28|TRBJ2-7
CASSYRGTPYEQYF
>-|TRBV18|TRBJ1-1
CASSRDSNTEAFF
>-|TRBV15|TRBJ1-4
CATSRPGGGDEKLFF